This TCR beta chain comes out of a study of cytomegalovirus exposure and HLA in healthy donors. Study results and limitations: As a later analysis showed, a missense DCLRE1C variant was linked to trimming of TCR beta V- and J-genes.

CDR3 size: 15 residues. Trimming stripped 1 base from V and 0 bases from J, with 10 bases between. From germline, CDR1 is KGHSH and CDR2 LQKENI. Primers included in the PCR were 60 Vbeta and 13 Jbeta primers. Assay used: immunoSEQ multiplex PCR; TCRdb lists only in-frame clones, some missing. Here the sample spans about 160,000 clones, more than 60% being singletons. To note about this clone: Its cognate antigen is unknown.

The receptor comes from a man aged 35-49 years in good health and CMV-seronegative. Specimen: PBMCs. The rearrangement joins TRBV18 to TRBJ2-7, with no clear D. The CDR3 sequence is CASSPLSQSSYEQYF. The CDR3, as DNA: TGTGCCAGCTCACCACTTTCACAGAGCTCCTACGAGCAGTACTTC.